A selection of T cell receptor beta chains follows, all from one sample in a study of blood T cell repertoires in COVID-19. TCRdb's copy holds only in-frame clones and misses some; the assay was immunoSEQ multiplex PCR. Of about 100,000 clones listed, about 77% are singletons. The sample consisted of peripheral blood. These receptors were obtained from a woman in her seventies with acute or convalescent COVID-19. The CDR3 runs from the conserved cysteine through the conserved F or W. Clone sizes are given selectively: once, few, many, or a class where the clone is expanded.

abundance | v_gene | CDR3aa
once | TRBV7-2 | CASSLVRGGGETQYF
- | TRBV6-2/TRBV6-3 | CASSSNGLAGNNEQFF
- | TRBV29-1 | CSVAQSDTEAFF
- | TRBV25-1 | CASSEGPNTEAFF
- | TRBV18 | CASSSTGAWNTGELFF
once | TRBV18 | CASSPAGTGGAEGTQYF
few | TRBV29-1 | CSVEPHGGRTDTQYF
- | TRBV11-3 | CASSLNNRGEQYF
- | TRBV7-9 | CASSFGTRGTQYF
- | TRBV7-9 | CASSLGYLSSYEQYF
- | TRBV5-1 | CASSLNRAINEKLFF
- | TRBV5-1 | CASSQGGDSLEKLFF
- | TRBV7-9 | CASSSWANVLTF
- | TRBV6-6 | CASTGSSGNTIYF
- | TRBV27 | CASSARQGGSGEQYF
- | TRBV5-6 | CASSLPLDRGSYGYTF
- | TRBV11-2 | CASSLEGGVSVTQFF
- | TRBV11-3 | CASSLVRFHSGNTIYF
- | TRBV9 | CASSAQGIGFGYTF
- | TRBV30 | CAWSRGSVRGYTF
- | TRBV15 | CATSRAQGAGANVLTF
- | TRBV30 | CAWSVSETQYF
- | TRBV19 | CASSIRAGDRGETQYF
- | TRBV7-2 | CASSPSRLAGNTDTQYF
- | TRBV19 | CASSPTGRPEAFF
- | TRBV3-1/TRBV3-2 | CASSPQGTGGSEAFF